This TCR beta chain comes out of a study of T cell responses to AZD1222 COVID-19 vaccine. Study-wide results and limits: It should be noted that donors were predominantly white British and more often female, and clonal diversity was possibly underestimated. The number of AZD1222 recipients seropositive at baseline was only six.

Analysis merged second doses at about 4 or about 12 weeks. The V gene's germline CDR1 is SGHRS and CDR2 YFSETQ. The CDR3 spans 21 residues. V was pared by 7 bases and J by 1 base, with 25 bases of the junction left unmatched. Libraries were prepared by immunoSEQ multiplex PCR; TCRdb keeps only in-frame clonotypes and omits some of them. The sample consists of about 19,000 clones, more than 80% of them appearing once. Of note for this clone: Its target is not known.

The sample was peripheral blood, taken 28 days after the second AZD1222 dose. The TCR was taken from an adult who received the AZD1222 COVID-19 vaccine. The gene calls are TRBV5-1 and TRBJ2-2, with 7 bases that match TRBD2. The CDR3 reads CASPLRDWGGGESRNTGELFF. In DNA form, the CDR3 reads TGCGCCAGCCCCTTACGTGATTGGGGGGGAGGAGAGTCCCGGAACACCGGGGAGCTGTTTTTT.